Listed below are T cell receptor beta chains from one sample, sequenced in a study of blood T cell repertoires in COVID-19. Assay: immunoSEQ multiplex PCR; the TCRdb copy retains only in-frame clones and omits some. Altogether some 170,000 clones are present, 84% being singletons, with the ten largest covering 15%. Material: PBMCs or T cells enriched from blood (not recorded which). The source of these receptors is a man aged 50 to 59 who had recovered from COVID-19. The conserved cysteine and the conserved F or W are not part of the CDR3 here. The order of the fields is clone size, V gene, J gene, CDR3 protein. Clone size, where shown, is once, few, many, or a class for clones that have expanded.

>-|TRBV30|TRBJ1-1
AWSPLGQGDTEAF
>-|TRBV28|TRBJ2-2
AGSGTSGGGRVTGELF
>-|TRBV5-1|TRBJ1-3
ASSDRGVSGNTIY
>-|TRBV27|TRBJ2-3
ASNYWSSGGNTDTQY
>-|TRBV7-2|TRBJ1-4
ASSLVWGYEKLF
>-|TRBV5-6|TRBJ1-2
ASSLGQGNYGYT
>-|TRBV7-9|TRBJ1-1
ASSLANRNTEAF
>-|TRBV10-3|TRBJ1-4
AISAGAGGISANEKLF
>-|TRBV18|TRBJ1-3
ASSSGSGNTIY
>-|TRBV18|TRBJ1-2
ASSPSGANYGYT
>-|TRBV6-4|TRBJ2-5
ASSRDREETQY
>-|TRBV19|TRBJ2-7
ASAKRGPSSYEQY
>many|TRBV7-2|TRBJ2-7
ASSLGWAGEQY
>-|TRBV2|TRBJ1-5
ASSEVSYQPQH
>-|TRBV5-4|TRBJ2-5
ASSFSGYQETQY
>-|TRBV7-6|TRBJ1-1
ASSLASVGANTEAF
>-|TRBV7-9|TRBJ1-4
ASRRAGVNDEKLF
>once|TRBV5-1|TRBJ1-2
ASSTGTANYGYT
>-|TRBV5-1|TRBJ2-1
ASRADYNEQF
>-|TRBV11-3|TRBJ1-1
ASSPRGTGGASNTEAF
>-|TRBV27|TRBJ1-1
ASSQLQQDTEAF
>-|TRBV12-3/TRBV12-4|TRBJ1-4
ASGNRINEKLF
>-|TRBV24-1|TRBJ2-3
ATSDSTGGTDTQY
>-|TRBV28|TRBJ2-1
ASSADSYNEQF
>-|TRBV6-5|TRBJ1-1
ASTWEVNTEAF
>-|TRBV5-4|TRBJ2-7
ASSLAPSGGTYEQY
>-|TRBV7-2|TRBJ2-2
ASSTRTGHTGELF
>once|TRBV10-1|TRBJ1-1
ASRTQMNTEAF
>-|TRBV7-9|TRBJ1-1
ASSADRGHTEAF
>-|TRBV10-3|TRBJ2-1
AISDRTTNNEQF
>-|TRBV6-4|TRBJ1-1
ASRASSQGNTEAF
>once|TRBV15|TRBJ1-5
ATSFGQYSNQPQH
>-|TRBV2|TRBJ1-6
ASSGPVAGNSPLH
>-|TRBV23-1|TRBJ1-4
ASSHRQGKYEKLF
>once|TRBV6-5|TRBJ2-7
ASSYGGLAFYEQY
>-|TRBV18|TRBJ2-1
ASSPSPGQGADEQF
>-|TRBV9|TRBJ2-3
ASSVLAGGAFVTDTQY
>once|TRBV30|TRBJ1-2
AWSLGGRGHYGYT
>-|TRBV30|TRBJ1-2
AWGGQLQNYGYT
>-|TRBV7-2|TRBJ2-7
ASSRPTSSDSYEQY
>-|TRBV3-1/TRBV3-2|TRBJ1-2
ASSPRQGNYGYT
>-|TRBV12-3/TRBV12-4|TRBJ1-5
ASRVTSNQPQH
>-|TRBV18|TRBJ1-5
ASSPRETGDSNQPQH
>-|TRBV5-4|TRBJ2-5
ASSLDSVETQY
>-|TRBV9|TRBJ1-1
ASSVGGTGSLNTEAF
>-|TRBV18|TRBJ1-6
ASSRDRVNSPLH
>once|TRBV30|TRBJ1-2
AWSAPPTGGKSRYGYT
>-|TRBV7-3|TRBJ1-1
ASSQLSTTEAF
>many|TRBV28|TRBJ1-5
AEGEGQGNQPQH
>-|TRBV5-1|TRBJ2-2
ASSGSGMNTGELF